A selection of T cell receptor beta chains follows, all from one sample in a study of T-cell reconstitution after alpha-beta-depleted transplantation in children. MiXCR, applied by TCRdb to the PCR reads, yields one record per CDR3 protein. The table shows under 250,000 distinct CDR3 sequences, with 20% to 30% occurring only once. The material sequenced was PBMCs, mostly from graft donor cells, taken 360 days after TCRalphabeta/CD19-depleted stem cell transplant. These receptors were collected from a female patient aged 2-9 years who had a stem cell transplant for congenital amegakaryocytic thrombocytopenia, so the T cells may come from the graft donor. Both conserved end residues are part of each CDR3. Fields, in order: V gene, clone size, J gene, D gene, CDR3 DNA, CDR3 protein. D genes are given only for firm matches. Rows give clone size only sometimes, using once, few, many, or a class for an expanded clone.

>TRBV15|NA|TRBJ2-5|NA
TGTGCCACCAGCAGAGAGCCGAGGGGGGGGTACCAAGAGACCCAGTACTTC
CATSREPRGGYQETQYF
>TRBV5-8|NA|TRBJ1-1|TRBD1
TGTGCCAGCAGCCGTGCCCCGGGACAGGGGAACACTGAAGCTTTCTTT
CASSRAPGQGNTEAFF
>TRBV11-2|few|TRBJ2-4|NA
TGTGCCAGCAGCTTAGGAAGGGAATTTATGGTTTCCAAAAACATTCAGTACTTC
CASSLGREFMVSKNIQYF
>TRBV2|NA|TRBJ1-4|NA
TGTGCCAGCAGCATACAGGCGTCCGGTGAAAAACTGTTTTTT
CASSIQASGEKLFF
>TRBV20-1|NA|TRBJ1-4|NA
TGCAGTGCTAGGTACCCCCAGGAAAAACTGTTTTTT
CSARYPQEKLFF
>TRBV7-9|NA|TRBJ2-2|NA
TGTGCCAGCAGCTTAGACAGGGTGGTCGCCGGGGAGCTGTTTTTT
CASSLDRVVAGELFF
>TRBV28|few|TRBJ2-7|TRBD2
TGTGCCAGCAGTCCTAGCGGAGTTATCTACGAGCAGTACTTC
CASSPSGVIYEQYF
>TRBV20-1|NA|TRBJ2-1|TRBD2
TGCAGTACGGTCGGGCAGGGAGCGACTAGCGGTTTCTACAATGAGCAGTTCTTC
CSTVGQGATSGFYNEQFF
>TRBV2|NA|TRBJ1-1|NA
TGTGCCAGCACAGGGCGAATAGCGAACACTGAAGCTTTCTTT
CASTGRIANTEAFF
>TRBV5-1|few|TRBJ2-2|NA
TGCGCCAGCAGCTTGGCAGGGATAGGCACCGGGGAGCTGTTTTTT
CASSLAGIGTGELFF
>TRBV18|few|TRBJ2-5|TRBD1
TGTGCCAGCTCACCACCCGGACAGGGGTTGAAGACCCAGTACTTC
CASSPPGQGLKTQYF
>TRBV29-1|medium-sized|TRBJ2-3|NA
TGCAGCGGCGGTGAGGGGGGGTTCGCAGATACGCAGTATTTT
CSGGEGGFADTQYF
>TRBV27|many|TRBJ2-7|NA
TGTGCCAGCGGTGATTACGAGCAGTACTTC
CASGDYEQYF
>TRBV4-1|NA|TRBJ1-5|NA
TGCGCCAGCAGCCCCCGGGACGCCTACAGGGATTACAATCAGCCCCAGCATTTT
CASSPRDAYRDYNQPQHF
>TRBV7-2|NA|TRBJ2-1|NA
TGTGCCAGCAGCCAGACAAGACTTTCCTACAATGAGCAGTTCTTC
CASSQTRLSYNEQFF
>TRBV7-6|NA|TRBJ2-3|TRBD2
TGTGCCAGCAGCTTGTTAGCGGGAGAGGGGGGAGATACGCAGTATTTT
CASSLLAGEGGDTQYF
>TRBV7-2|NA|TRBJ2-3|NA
TGTGCCAGCGGCGGGATACATACGCAGTATTTT
CASGGIHTQYF
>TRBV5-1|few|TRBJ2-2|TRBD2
TGCGCCAGCAGCTTGAGGATTAGCGGGAATCCCGGGGAGCTGTTTTTT
CASSLRISGNPGELFF
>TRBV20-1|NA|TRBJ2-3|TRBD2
TGCAGTGCTAGGCACCTGACTAGCGGGGCAGCGTCTAGCACAGATACGCAGTATTTT
CSARHLTSGAASSTDTQYF
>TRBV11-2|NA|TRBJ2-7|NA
TGTGCCAGCAGCCTCTCGAGGCTAGCGCAGTACTTC
CASSLSRLAQYF
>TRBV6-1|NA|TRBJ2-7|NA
TGTGCCAGCAGTCAAATCCGGGTACCCTACGAGCAGTACTTC
CASSQIRVPYEQYF
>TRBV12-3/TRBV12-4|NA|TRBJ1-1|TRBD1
TGTGCCAGCGGACGAGACTGGGACAGGGGAAAATGGAACACTGAAGCTTTCTTT
CASGRDWDRGKWNTEAFF
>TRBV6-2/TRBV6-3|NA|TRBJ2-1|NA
TGTGCCAGCAGGCCACCCGGGTGCTCCCCCTACAATGAGCAGTTCTTC
CASRPPGCSPYNEQFF
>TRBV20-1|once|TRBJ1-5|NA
TGCAGTGCCGGGGGTAAGGGCAATCAGCCCCAGCATTTT
CSAGGKGNQPQHF
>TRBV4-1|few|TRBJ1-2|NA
TGCGCCAGCAGCCAAACGGGGAACTATGGCTACACCTTC
CASSQTGNYGYTF